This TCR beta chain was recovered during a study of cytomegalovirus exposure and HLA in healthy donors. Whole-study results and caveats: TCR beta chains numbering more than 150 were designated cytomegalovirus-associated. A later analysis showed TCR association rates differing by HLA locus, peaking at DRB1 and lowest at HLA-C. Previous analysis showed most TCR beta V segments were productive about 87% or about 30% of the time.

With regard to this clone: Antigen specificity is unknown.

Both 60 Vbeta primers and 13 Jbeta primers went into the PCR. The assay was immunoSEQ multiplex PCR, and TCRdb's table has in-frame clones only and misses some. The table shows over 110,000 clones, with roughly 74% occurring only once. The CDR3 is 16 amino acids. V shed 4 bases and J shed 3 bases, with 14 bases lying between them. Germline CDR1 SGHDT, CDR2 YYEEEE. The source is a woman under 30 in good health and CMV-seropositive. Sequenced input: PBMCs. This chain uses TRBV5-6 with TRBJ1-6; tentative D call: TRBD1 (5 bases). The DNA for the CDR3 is TGTGCCAGCAGCGAGCCGGGACTGAGCTATAATTCACCCCTCCACTTT. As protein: CASSEPGLSYNSPLHF.